Reported below is one T cell receptor (beta chain). The CDR3 has 15 amino acids. Germline-derived CDR1 and CDR2 are MNHEY and SVGAGI. The J segment lost 7 bases and the V segment lost 6 bases, leaving 11 bases of the junction unmatched. These data originate in a study of blood T cell repertoires in COVID-19. Study-wide context: The cDNA or gDNA used as material had been derived from T cells, B-cell-depleted T cells, or PBMCs.

Under the authors' procedure: For nucleated cells, counts were estimated from reference gene primer amplification. TCRdb keeps only in-frame clones here, not all; method: immunoSEQ multiplex PCR. V, J and clone size reflect that table, while D and trimming were determined from the DNA. Of fewer than 150,000 clones listed, 84% are singletons. The source is a human donor in a cohort sampled during active COVID-19. V and J are TRBV6-5 and TRBJ2-1; 8 nucleotides align to TRBD1. The sample comprised peripheral blood. The CDR3 DNA is TGTGCCAGCAGCCGGGTGGAGACAGGGGCGAATGAGCAGTTCTTC. This codes for CASSRVETGANEQFF.